A single sample gave rise to the 24 T cell receptor beta chains below, sequenced in a study of T cells in Graves' hyperthyroidism and ophthalmopathy. Amplified TCR beta CDR3 regions derived from RNA transcripts. The primer set for the first-round RT-PCR of the TCR CDR3 was HTBI. One entry per CDR3 protein results from TCRdb running MiXCR on the multiplex PCR reads. The data hold 800,000 or so distinct CDR3 sequences, with over 35% observed a single time. The sequenced sample consisted of blood. The receptors here all came from a man aged 18 to 29 with Graves' hyperthyroidism.

Many counts were recorded for this clonotype. The chain has TRBV5-1 and TRBJ2-7, with TRBD2 matching 10 bases. With 4 bases clipped from V and 0 bases from J, the junction kept 4 bases outside the gene matches. The CDR3 covers 15 residues. Germline V lookup: CDR1 SGHRS, CDR2 YFSETQ. The DNA of the CDR3 is TGCGCCAGCAGCCGCGGACTAGCGGCCTCCTACGAGCAGTACTTC. Translating gives CASSRGLAASYEQYF. Combining the CDR3 with reference TRBV5-1 and TRBJ2-7 gives the whole variable domain KAGVTQTPRYLIKTRGQQVTLSCSPISGHRSVSWYQQTPGQGLQFLFEYFSETQRNKGNFPGRFSGRQFSNSRSEMNVSTLELGDSALYLCASSRGLAASYEQYFGPGTRLTVT.

This clonotype was found a few times. This rearrangement joins TRBV5-1 to TRBJ2-7; D is unresolved. V was trimmed by 0 bases and J by 6 bases, leaving 13 bases between them. The CDR3 runs to 14 residues. Germline loops: CDR1 SGHRS, CDR2 YFSETQ. The CDR3 reads CASSLVPRYSEQYF. The CDR3 coding sequence is TGCGCCAGCAGCTTGGTTCCCAGGTACAGCGAGCAGTACTTC.

The chain links TRBV5-1 to TRBJ1-1; D gene ambiguous. V was pared by 5 bases and J by 0 bases, with 17 bases between. Germline V gene lookup returns CDR1 SGHRS and CDR2 YFSETQ. This CDR3 is built from 16 residues. The CDR3 reads CASSLTGVVLNTEAFF. CDR3 bases: TGCGCCAGCAGTCTAACCGGGGTGGTGCTGAACACTGAAGCTTTCTTT.

The V call is TRBV29-1, the J call TRBJ1-2, with 12 bases lining up with TRBD1. The CDR3 length is 15 residues. V lost 7 bases and J lost 2; bases outside the gene matches: 8. From germline, CDR1 is SQVTM and CDR2 ANQGSEA. This CDR3 reads CSASGTGGGNYGYTF. The CDR3 coding sequence is TGCAGCGCGAGCGGGACAGGGGGCGGGAACTATGGCTACACCTTC.

Ten or more counts support this clonotype. The V and J genes are TRBV19 and TRBJ1-1; 7 nucleotides line up with TRBD1. CDR1 and CDR2 (germline): LNHDA, SQIVND (reference sequence). Trimming at V came to 6 bases and at J to 5 bases, leaving 3 bases not matched to a gene. This CDR3 contains 12 residues. CDR3 in DNA: TGTGCCAGTAGGACAGGGATGACTGAAGCTTTCTTT. Translating gives CASRTGMTEAFF.

This clonotype has at least ten counts. The V and J genes are TRBV25-1 and TRBJ1-1; a weak D match, TRBD1 (5 bases). Germline CDR1 and CDR2: MGHDK and SYGVNS. Trimming removed 4 bases at V and 4 bases at J, with 16 bases between. The CDR3 is 15 residues long. CDR3 bases: TGTGCCAGCAGTGGTCTAGGGGTTCGGAGCACTGAAGCTTTCTTT. Protein: CASSGLGVRSTEAFF.

This clonotype was counted only a few times. Compared with germline, one end of the junction differs, possibly owing to a read error. The V call is TRBV10-3, the J call TRBJ2-5, with 7 bases matching TRBD2. Per the germline V gene, CDR1 is ENHRY and CDR2 is SYGVKD. The CDR3 is made up of 16 amino acids. The CDR3 protein is CASSYAGEAYQETQYF. In nucleotides, the CDR3 is TGTGCCAGCAGTTACGCGGGGGAGGCGTACCAAGAGACCCAGTACTTC.

This clonotype has only one observation. This chain joins TRBV7-9 and TRBJ2-5, with a possible D match to TRBD2 (6 bases). CDR1 and CDR2 (germline): SEHNR, FQNEAQ (reference sequence). CDR3 length equals 14 residues. The V gene lost 6 bases and the J gene lost 4 bases, with 15 bases spanning the gap. CDR3: CASRASGRRETQYF. The CDR3 nucleotides are TGTGCCAGCAGGGCCTCCGGGAGACGAGAGACCCAGTACTTC.

In its sample, this clonotype was seen many times. This chain uses TRBV29-1 with TRBJ1-1; 7 nucleotides line up with TRBD1. This CDR3 spans 14 amino acids. The V gene's germline CDR1 is SQVTM and CDR2 ANQGSEA. Trimming removed 7 bases from V and 0 bases from J; junction bases left unmatched: 8. Here the CDR3 reads CSGEGAEMNTEAFF. The CDR3 nucleotides read TGCAGCGGAGAGGGGGCAGAGATGAACACTGAAGCTTTCTTT.

This chain uses TRBV19 with TRBJ2-7, with TRBD2 matching 8 bases. This CDR3 is built from 14 residues. Germline V gene lookup returns CDR1 LNHDA and CDR2 SQIVND (reference sequence). V was pared by 5 bases and J by 7 bases, with 10 bases of the junction left unmatched. In DNA form, the CDR3 reads TGTGCCAGTAGTCCCATGCCCGCGGGGGGTGAGCAGTACTTC. It yields the protein CASSPMPAGGEQYF. Full variable domain (rest looked up from reference TRBV19 and TRBJ2-7): DGGITQSPKYLFRKEGQNVTLSCEQNLNHDAMYWYRQDPGQGLRLIYYSQIVNDFQKGDIAEGYSVSREKKESFPLTVTSAQKNPTAFYLCASSPMPAGGEQYFGPGTRLTVT.

Only a few counts were recorded for this clonotype. The V call is TRBV20-1, the J call TRBJ1-4; no reliable D call. The CDR3 is 12 amino acids. Trimming stripped 7 bases from V and 3 bases from J, with 9 bases between. CDR1 and CDR2 from the germline V gene are DFQATT and SNEGSKA (reference sequence). DNA for the CDR3: TGCAGTGTAGGTTTTCCTAATGAAAAACTGTTTTTT. Residues: CSVGFPNEKLFF.

This clonotype was seen many times. The chain is built from TRBV7-6 and TRBJ2-2; the match to TRBD1 covers 8 bases. CDR1 is SGHVS, CDR2 FNYEAQ, per germline. The CDR3 consists of 17 residues. The trim removed 2 bases at V and 5 bases at J, leaving 10 bases unmatched. Here the CDR3 reads CASSLIMAGGLTGELFF. CDR3 in DNA: TGTGCCAGCAGCTTAATAATGGCAGGGGGCCTTACCGGGGAGCTGTTTTTT.

This clonotype was detected many times. This CDR3 reads CASTRTSMNTEAFF. CDR3 bases: TGTGCCAGCACCCGGACAAGCATGAACACTGAAGCTTTCTTT. The gene calls are TRBV11-2 and TRBJ1-1, with D possibly matching TRBD1 (5 bases). The CDR3 covers 14 residues. Germline CDR1 SGHAT, CDR2 FQNNGV. Trimming stripped 7 bases from V and 0 bases from J, with 12 bases between. The entire variable domain, with the rest obtained from reference TRBV11-2 and TRBJ1-1, is as follows: EAGVAQSPRYKIIEKRQSVAFWCNPISGHATLYWYQQILGQGPKLLIQFQNNGVVDDSQLPKDRFSAERLKGVDSTLKIQPAKLEDSAVYLCASTRTSMNTEAFFGQGTRLTVV.

A word on this clonotype: One base away lies a much larger clone, so this may be a sequencing read error. This sequence joins TRBV7-2 and TRBJ1-2; TRBD1 is a possible D gene (5 bases). This CDR3 has 13 residues. In germline, CDR1 is SGHTA, CDR2 FQGNSA. V was clipped by 1 base and J by 8 bases, with 11 bases between them. CDR3 amino acids: CASSLGQWEGYTF. The DNA of the CDR3 is TGTGCCAGCAGCTTAGGACAGTGGGAGGGCTACACCTTC.

The chain links TRBV13 to TRBJ2-7, with D uncertain. CDR1 and CDR2 (germline): PRHDT, FYEKMQ (reference sequence). Trimming stripped 5 bases from V and 3 bases from J, with 11 bases between. The CDR3 is 13 residues long. The CDR3 loop reads CASSAGINYEQYF. The CDR3 DNA reads TGTGCCAGCAGCGCCGGCATTAACTACGAGCAGTACTTC.

The genes are TRBV5-6 and TRBJ2-2, with 12 bases fitting TRBD1. The junction had 12 bases not matched to a gene; V was cut back by 4 bases and J by 5 bases. The CDR3 length is 18 residues. Germline-derived CDR1 and CDR2 are SGHDT and YYEEEE. The CDR3 nucleotides are TGTGCCAGCAGCCCGGGACAGGGGGCTCGCGGACGGACCGGGGAGCTGTTTTTT. Its protein product is CASSPGQGARGRTGELFF.

At least ten counts were recorded for this clonotype. This chain uses TRBV6-5 with TRBJ2-2; a possible D gene is TRBD2 (6 bases). This CDR3 contains 15 residues. Germline V CDR1 and CDR2: MNHEY, SVGAGI. Trimming shortened V by 7 bases and J by 0 bases, and 12 bases separated the two germline ends. The CDR3 DNA sequence: TGTGCCAGCATGCGGGACCGAGCGAACACCGGGGAGCTGTTTTTT. Translating it yields CASMRDRANTGELFF.

Turning to this clonotype: A read error is possible here, since a much larger clone lies one base away. The V and J genes are TRBV5-1 and TRBJ1-2; 10 nucleotides line up with TRBD1. The CDR3 length is 14 residues. From germline, CDR1 is SGHRS and CDR2 YFSETQ. The trim removed 4 bases at V and 9 bases at J, leaving 9 bases unmatched. For the CDR3, the DNA is TGCGCCAGCAGCACCGGGACAGGGGTCGATAGCTACACCTTC. This codes for CASSTGTGVDSYTF.

The rearrangement uses TRBV9 and TRBJ2-7; D tentatively reads TRBD1 or TRBD2 (5 bases each). Germline CDR1 is SGDLS and CDR2 is YYNGEE. The CDR3 is 13 amino acids. The V gene lost 4 bases and the J gene lost 9 bases, with 17 bases spanning the gap. The CDR3 nucleotides are TGTGCCAGCAGCCCATGGGAGAGGGACGGGCAGTACTTC. This gives the protein CASSPWERDGQYF.

Note on this clonotype: A much larger clone sits a single nucleotide away, making a read error possible. V and J are TRBV2 and TRBJ1-5, with D tentatively TRBD1 (6 bases). CDR3 size: 14 residues. Per germline, CDR1 SNHLY and CDR2 FYNNEI. CDR3 in DNA: TGTGCCAGCAGTTTCGACAGGACCCGTCAGCCCAAGCATTTT. Its translation: CASSFDRTRQPKHF.

The chain has TRBV7-9 and TRBJ2-5; TRBD1 matches 11 bases. Per germline, CDR1 SEHNR and CDR2 FQNEAQ (reference sequence). The CDR3 covers 14 residues. After removal of 11 bases from V and 2 bases from J, the junction contained 7 bases not matched to a gene. The CDR3 spells CAWFRDRGQETQYF. The CDR3 DNA follows: TGTGCCTGGTTCCGGGACAGGGGGCAAGAGACCCAGTACTTC.

The chain joins TRBV10-2 to TRBJ1-2, with 7 bases that match TRBD1. The CDR3 runs to 15 residues. Per germline, CDR1 WSHSY and CDR2 SAAADI. The chain's CDR3 is CSVDKGVGDSYGYTF. The CDR3 DNA follows: TGCAGCGTTGATAAGGGGGTTGGGGACAGCTATGGCTACACCTTC.

The chain couples TRBV10-3 to TRBJ1-5; 9 bases are shared with TRBD1. The CDR3 is 15 amino acids. V shed 6 bases and J 2 bases; nucleotides not matched to a gene: 5. Germline V gene sequence: CDR1 ENHRY, CDR2 SYGVKD. CDR3 nucleotides: TGTGCCATCAGAGGACAGGGGATCCGCAATCAGCCCCAGCATTTT. Its protein is CAIRGQGIRNQPQHF.

In this sample, this clonotype turned up many times. The CDR3 bases are TGCAGCGTTGAAGATCGTAGGACAGGGGGCTACACCTTC. Its translation is CSVEDRRTGGYTF. The chain employs TRBV29-1 and TRBJ1-2; 8 nucleotides match TRBD1. V gave up 0 bases and J gave up 8 bases; unmatched junction bases: 5. Germline loops: CDR1 SQVTM, CDR2 ANQGSEA. This CDR3 contains 13 residues.